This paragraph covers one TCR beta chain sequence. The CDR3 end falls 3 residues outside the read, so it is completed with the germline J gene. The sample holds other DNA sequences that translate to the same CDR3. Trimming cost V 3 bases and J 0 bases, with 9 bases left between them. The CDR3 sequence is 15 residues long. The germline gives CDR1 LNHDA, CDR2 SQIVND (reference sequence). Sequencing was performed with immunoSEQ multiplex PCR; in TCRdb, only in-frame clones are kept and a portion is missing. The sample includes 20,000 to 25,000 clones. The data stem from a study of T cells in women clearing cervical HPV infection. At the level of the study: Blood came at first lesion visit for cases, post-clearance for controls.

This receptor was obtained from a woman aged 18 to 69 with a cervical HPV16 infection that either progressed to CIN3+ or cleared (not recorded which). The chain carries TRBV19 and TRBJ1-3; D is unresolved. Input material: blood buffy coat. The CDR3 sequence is CASSMLGSSGNTIYF. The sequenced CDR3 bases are TGTGCCAGTAGTATGCTGGGCAGCTCTGGAAACACC. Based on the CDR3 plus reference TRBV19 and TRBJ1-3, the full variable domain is DGGITQSPKYLFRKEGQNVTLSCEQNLNHDAMYWYRQDPGQGLRLIYYSQIVNDFQKGDIAEGYSVSREKKESFPLTVTSAQKNPTAFYLCASSMLGSSGNTIYFGEGSWLTVV.